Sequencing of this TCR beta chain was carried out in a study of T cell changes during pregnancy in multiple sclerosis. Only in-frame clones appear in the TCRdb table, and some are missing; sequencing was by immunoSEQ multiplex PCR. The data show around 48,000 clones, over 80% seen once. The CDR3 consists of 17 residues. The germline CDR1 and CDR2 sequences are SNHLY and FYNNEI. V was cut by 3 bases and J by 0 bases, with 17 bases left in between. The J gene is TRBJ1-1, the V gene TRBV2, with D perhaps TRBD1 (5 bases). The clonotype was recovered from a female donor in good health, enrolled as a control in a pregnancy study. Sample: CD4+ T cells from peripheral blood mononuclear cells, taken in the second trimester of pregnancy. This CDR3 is CASSEGGPGGMNTEAFF. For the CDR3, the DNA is TGTGCCAGCAGTGAGGGAGGTCCCGGGGGGATGAACACTGAAGCTTTCTTT.